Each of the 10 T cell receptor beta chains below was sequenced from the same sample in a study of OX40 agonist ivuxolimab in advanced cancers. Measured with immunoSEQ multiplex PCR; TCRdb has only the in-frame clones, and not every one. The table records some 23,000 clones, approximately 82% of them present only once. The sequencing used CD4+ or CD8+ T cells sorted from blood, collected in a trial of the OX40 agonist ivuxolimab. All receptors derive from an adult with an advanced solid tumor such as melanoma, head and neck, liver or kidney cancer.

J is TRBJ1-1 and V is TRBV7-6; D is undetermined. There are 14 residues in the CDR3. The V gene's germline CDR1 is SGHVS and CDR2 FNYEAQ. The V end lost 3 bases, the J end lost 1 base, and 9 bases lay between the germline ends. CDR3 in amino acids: CASSLTPGNTEAFF. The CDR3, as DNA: TGTGCCAGCAGCTTGACCCCCGGGAACACTGAAGCTTTCTTT.

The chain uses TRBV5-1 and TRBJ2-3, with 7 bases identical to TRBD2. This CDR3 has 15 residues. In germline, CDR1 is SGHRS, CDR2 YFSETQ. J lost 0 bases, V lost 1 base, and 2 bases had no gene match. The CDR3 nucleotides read TGCGCCAGCAGCTTGAGCGGGGCTAGCACAGATACGCAGTATTTT. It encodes CASSLSGASTDTQYF. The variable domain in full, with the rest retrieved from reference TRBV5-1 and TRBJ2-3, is KAGVTQTPRYLIKTRGQQVTLSCSPISGHRSVSWYQQTPGQGLQFLFEYFSETQRNKGNFPGRFSGRQFSNSRSEMNVSTLELGDSALYLCASSLSGASTDTQYFGPGTRLTVL.

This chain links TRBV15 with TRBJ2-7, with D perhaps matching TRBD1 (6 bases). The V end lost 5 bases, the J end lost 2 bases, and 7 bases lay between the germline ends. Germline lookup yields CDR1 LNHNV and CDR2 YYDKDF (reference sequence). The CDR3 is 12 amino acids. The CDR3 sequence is CATSGGPYEQYF. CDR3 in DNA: TGTGCCACCAGCGGGGGCCCCTACGAGCAGTACTTC.

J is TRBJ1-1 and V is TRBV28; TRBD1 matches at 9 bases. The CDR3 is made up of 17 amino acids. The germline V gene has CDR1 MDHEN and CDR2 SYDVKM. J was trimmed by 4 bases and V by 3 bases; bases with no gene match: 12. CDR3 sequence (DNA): TGTGCCAGCAGTTTGCAAACAGGGGGCCTAGGTGTCACTGAAGCTTTCTTT. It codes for CASSLQTGGLGVTEAFF.

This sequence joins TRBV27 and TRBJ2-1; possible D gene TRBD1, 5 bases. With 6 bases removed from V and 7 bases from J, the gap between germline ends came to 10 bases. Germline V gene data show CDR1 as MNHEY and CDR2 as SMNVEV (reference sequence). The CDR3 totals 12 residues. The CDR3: CASSRAGNEQFF. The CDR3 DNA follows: TGTGCCAGCAGCAGGGCCGGGAATGAGCAGTTCTTC.

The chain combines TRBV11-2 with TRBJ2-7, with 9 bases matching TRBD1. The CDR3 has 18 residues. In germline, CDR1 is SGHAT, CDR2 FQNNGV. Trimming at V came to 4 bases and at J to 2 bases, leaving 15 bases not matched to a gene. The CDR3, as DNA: TGTGCCAGCAGCTGGGAGGCACAGGGGGCCGAAATTACCTACGAGCAGTACTTC. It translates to CASSWEAQGAEITYEQYF.

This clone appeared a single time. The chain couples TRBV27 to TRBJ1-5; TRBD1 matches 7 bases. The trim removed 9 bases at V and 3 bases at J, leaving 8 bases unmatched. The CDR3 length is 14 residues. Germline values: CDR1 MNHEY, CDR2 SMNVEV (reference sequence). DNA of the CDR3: TGTGCCAGTAGGGACAGAAGCCTCAATCAGCCCCAGCATTTT. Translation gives CASRDRSLNQPQHF.

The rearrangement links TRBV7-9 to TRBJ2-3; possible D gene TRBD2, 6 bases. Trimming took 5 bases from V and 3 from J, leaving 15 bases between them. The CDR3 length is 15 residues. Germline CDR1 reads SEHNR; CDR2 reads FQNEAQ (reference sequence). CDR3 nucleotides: TGTGCCAGCAGCCCGAGGGCGGAGGGTACAGATACGCAGTATTTT. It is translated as CASSPRAEGTDTQYF.

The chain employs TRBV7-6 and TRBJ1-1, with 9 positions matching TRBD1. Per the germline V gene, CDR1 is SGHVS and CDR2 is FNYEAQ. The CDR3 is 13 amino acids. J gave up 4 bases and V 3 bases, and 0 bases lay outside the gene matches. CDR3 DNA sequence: TGTGCCAGCAGCTTGGACAGGGGCACTGAAGCTTTCTTT. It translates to CASSLDRGTEAFF.

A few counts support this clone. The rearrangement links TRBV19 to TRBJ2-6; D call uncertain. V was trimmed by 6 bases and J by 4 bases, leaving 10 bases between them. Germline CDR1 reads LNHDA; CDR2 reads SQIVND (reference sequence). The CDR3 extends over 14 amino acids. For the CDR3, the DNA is TGTGCCAGTAGCCCCGTGGCCGGGGCCAACGTCCTGACTTTC. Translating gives CASSPVAGANVLTF.